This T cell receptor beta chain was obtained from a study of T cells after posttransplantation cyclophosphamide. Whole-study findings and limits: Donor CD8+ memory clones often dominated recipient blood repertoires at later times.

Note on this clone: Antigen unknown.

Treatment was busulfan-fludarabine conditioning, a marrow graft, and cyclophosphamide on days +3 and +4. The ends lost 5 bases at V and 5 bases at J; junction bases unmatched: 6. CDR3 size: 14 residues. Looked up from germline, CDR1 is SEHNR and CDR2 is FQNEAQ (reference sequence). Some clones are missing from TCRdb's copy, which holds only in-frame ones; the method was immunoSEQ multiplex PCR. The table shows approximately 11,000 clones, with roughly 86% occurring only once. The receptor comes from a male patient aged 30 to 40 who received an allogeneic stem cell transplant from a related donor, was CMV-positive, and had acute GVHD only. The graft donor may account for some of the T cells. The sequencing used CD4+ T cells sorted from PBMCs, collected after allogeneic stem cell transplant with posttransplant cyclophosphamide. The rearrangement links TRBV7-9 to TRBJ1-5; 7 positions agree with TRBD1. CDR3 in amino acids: CASSRDREDQPQHF. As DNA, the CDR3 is TGTGCCAGCAGCCGCGACAGGGAGGATCAGCCCCAGCATTTT.